The rows below give T cell receptor beta chains drawn from one sample of a study of T cells in localized non-small cell lung cancer. Profiled with immunoSEQ multiplex PCR; TCRdb holds only in-frame clones, not every one. The sample consists of about 2,300 clones, nearly 25% of them appearing once. The source material was lung tumor tissue, sampled before any cancer treatment. Receptors originate from a woman aged 40 to 75 with stage II squamous cell lung carcinoma. The CDR3 runs from the conserved cysteine through the conserved F or W. Each record gives: CDR3 DNA, CDR3 protein, D gene, J gene, clone size, CDR3 length, V gene. D genes are given only for firm matches. Clone size is given for some rows only: seen once, a few or many times, or a class if the clone is expanded.

TGTGCCAGCAGCTTAGTTTTTACGACAGGGGGCAACGAGCAGTACTTC,CASSLVFTTGGNEQYF,TRBD1,TRBJ2-7,few,16,TRBV7-8
TGCGCCAGCAGCTCTCCCAGAATGAACACTGAAGCTTTCTTT,CASSSPRMNTEAFF,-,TRBJ1-1,-,14,TRBV4-1
TGTGCCACCAGCAGAGGCGGTTCTTATCAGCCCCAGCATTTT,CATSRGGSYQPQHF,-,TRBJ1-5,few,14,TRBV15
TGTGCCAGCAGTTTAGGCGGGACAGGGCCGCGCGAGCAGTACTTC,CASSLGGTGPREQYF,TRBD1,TRBJ2-7,-,15,TRBV28
TGTGCCAGCAGTGATCGGGTGGGTGCCAAAAACATTCAGTACTTC,CASSDRVGAKNIQYF,-,TRBJ2-4,few,15,TRBV9
TGTGCCTGGAGTACGGAGAACACTGAAGCTTTCTTT,CAWSTENTEAFF,-,TRBJ1-1,-,12,TRBV30
TGTGCCTGGAGTCCTAACCCAGGAACCATATATTTT,CAWSPNPGTIYF,-,TRBJ1-3,few,12,TRBV30